Listed below are T cell receptor beta chains from one sample, sequenced in a study of OX40 agonist ivuxolimab in advanced cancers. Sequenced by immunoSEQ multiplex PCR; TCRdb stores in-frame clones only, minus some. Of tens of thousands of clones in the sample, approximately 89% were seen once. This material consisted of CD4+ or CD8+ T cells sorted from blood, taken in a trial of the OX40 agonist ivuxolimab. The origin of the receptors is an adult with an advanced solid tumor such as melanoma, head and neck, liver or kidney cancer. Both conserved end residues are part of each CDR3. Each record gives: J gene, D gene, clone size, V gene, CDR3 protein, CDR3 DNA. The D gene is left open where the match is weak. The size of a clone is reported for some rows only, either as once, few or many, or as a class for expanded clones.

>TRBJ1-1|-|-|TRBV5-1
CASSGPGLEAFF
TGCGCCAGCAGCGGTCCAGGGTTGGAAGCTTTCTTT
>TRBJ1-1|-|-|TRBV28
CASSFAGTNTEAFF
TGTGCCAGCAGTTTCGCAGGGACGAACACTGAAGCTTTCTTT
>TRBJ1-1|-|-|TRBV5-1
CASSLDGRSNTEAFF
TGCGCCAGCAGCTTGGACGGCAGGTCGAACACTGAAGCTTTCTTT
>TRBJ1-1|-|-|TRBV11-3
CASSLGQNTEAFF
TGTGCCAGCAGCTTAGGGCAGAACACTGAAGCTTTCTTT
>TRBJ2-3|-|-|TRBV5-4
CASSFEGGFSGDTQYF
TGTGCCAGCAGCTTTGAAGGGGGATTTAGTGGAGATACGCAGTATTTT
>TRBJ2-1|-|-|TRBV19
CASSIGGTYESNEQFF
TGTGCCAGTAGTATCGGTGGAACATACGAGAGCAATGAGCAGTTCTTC
>TRBJ2-5|-|-|TRBV6-1
CASSYTETQYF
TGTGCCAGCAGTTACACGGAGACCCAGTACTTC
>TRBJ1-2|TRBD1|-|TRBV7-9
CASSPTGAGYGYTF
TGTGCCAGCAGCCCGACAGGGGCGGGATATGGCTACACCTTC
>TRBJ1-1|-|-|TRBV11-2
CASSLVRASNTEAFF
TGTGCCAGCAGCTTAGTACGGGCCTCCAACACTGAAGCTTTCTTT
>TRBJ2-7|-|-|TRBV11-2
CASSLVGRKGTHEQYF
TGTGCCAGCAGCTTAGTCGGTAGAAAGGGAACCCACGAGCAGTACTTC
>TRBJ1-1|-|few|TRBV7-2
CASSFGRVAFF
TGTGCCAGCAGCTTCGGTAGAGTTGCTTTCTTT
>TRBJ1-5|-|-|TRBV27
CASKRGDYSNQPQHF
TGTGCCAGCAAACGAGGAGATTATAGCAATCAGCCCCAGCATTTT
>TRBJ1-6|TRBD1|few|TRBV4-3
CASSHQDPTGSQSPLHF
TGCGCCAGCAGCCACCAAGATCCGACAGGGAGTCAGTCACCCCTCCACTTT
>TRBJ1-1|-|-|TRBV5-1
CASSLGGNFLNTEAFF
TGCGCCAGCAGCTTGGGGGGTAATTTTTTGAACACTGAAGCTTTCTTT
>TRBJ1-1|-|-|TRBV25-1
CASSPWVGGGEGDEAFF
TGTGCCAGCAGCCCCTGGGTTGGGGGGGGCGAGGGTGATGAAGCTTTCTTT
>TRBJ1-4|TRBD1|-|TRBV6-5
CASTSLGQPNEKLFF
TGTGCCAGCACTTCCTTGGGACAGCCTAATGAAAAACTGTTTTTT
>TRBJ2-3|-|-|TRBV11-3
CASSLAHPGGSGPDTQYF
TGTGCCAGCAGCTTAGCACATCCAGGAGGGTCTGGCCCAGATACGCAGTATTTT
>TRBJ1-1|-|once|TRBV27
CASRATSSNTEAFF
TGTGCCAGCAGAGCGACATCCTCGAACACTGAAGCTTTCTTT
>TRBJ2-3|-|-|TRBV6-1
CASGGARGDTQYF
TGTGCCAGCGGGGGGGCCCGGGGAGATACGCAGTATTTT
>TRBJ2-7|TRBD2|-|TRBV11-2
CASSLQRGDPYEQYF
TGTGCCAGCAGCCTCCAGCGGGGGGACCCCTACGAGCAGTACTTC
>TRBJ2-5|TRBD2|-|TRBV2
CASSVRGADQETQYF
TGTGCCAGCAGTGTGCGGGGGGCAGACCAAGAGACCCAGTACTTC
>TRBJ2-5|-|once|TRBV30
CAWSRDRYQETQYF
TGTGCCTGGAGTCGGGACCGCTACCAAGAGACCCAGTACTTC
>TRBJ1-2|-|few|TRBV18
CASSPTADGYTF
TGTGCCAGCTCACCTACGGCGGATGGCTACACCTTC
>TRBJ2-7|TRBD2|-|TRBV28
CASSLGTRTYEQYF
TGTGCCAGCAGTCTCGGGACTAGGACCTACGAGCAGTACTTC
>TRBJ1-4|-|-|TRBV4-3
CASSQVGSIANEKLFF
TGCGCCAGCAGCCAAGTAGGATCGATAGCTAATGAAAAACTGTTTTTT
>TRBJ1-5|-|once|TRBV2
CASRLGLSNQPQHF
TGTGCCAGCAGGCTGGGGCTTAGCAATCAGCCCCAGCATTTT
>TRBJ1-2|TRBD1|-|TRBV28
CASSFGGQGSGYTF
TGTGCCAGCAGTTTTGGGGGACAGGGAAGTGGCTACACCTTC
>TRBJ2-3|TRBD2|-|TRBV4-2
CASSQLAQRGSTDTQYF
TGTGCCAGCAGCCAACTAGCCCAGCGGGGAAGCACAGATACGCAGTATTTT
>TRBJ2-7|-|-|TRBV5-4
CASSHRLGEGYEQYF
TGTGCCAGCAGCCACCGACTAGGCGAGGGCTACGAGCAGTACTTC
>TRBJ1-1|-|-|TRBV19
CASSTLGFRVHEAFF
TGTGCCAGTAGTACCCTAGGTTTCCGGGTACATGAAGCTTTCTTT
>TRBJ1-4|TRBD1|-|TRBV15
CATNRGMNEKLFF
TGTGCCACCAACAGGGGGATGAATGAAAAACTGTTTTTT
>TRBJ2-7|TRBD1|once|TRBV6-1
CASSGDRDAYEQYF
TGTGCCAGCAGTGGAGACAGGGACGCCTACGAGCAGTACTTC
>TRBJ1-5|-|-|TRBV6-1
CASTRVEGWGQPQHF
TGTGCCAGCACCCGAGTGGAAGGGTGGGGTCAGCCCCAGCATTTT
>TRBJ2-2|-|-|TRBV19
CASRRIGNTGELFF
TGTGCCAGCAGGAGGATCGGAAACACCGGGGAGCTGTTTTTT
>TRBJ1-4|-|-|TRBV7-9
CASSLSGGEKLFF
TGTGCCAGCAGCTTATCGGGGGGAGAAAAACTGTTTTTT
>TRBJ2-7|-|-|TRBV27
CASSPRRGEQYF
TGTGCCAGCAGTCCGAGAAGGGGTGAGCAGTACTTC
>TRBJ1-2|TRBD1|-|TRBV5-1
CASSLATGVFYGYTF
TGCGCCAGCAGCTTGGCAACAGGGGTCTTTTATGGCTACACCTTC
>TRBJ1-1|-|-|TRBV7-6
CASSLKRTGSTEAFF
TGTGCCAGCAGCTTAAAAAGGACGGGGAGCACTGAAGCTTTCTTT
>TRBJ2-4|TRBD1|-|TRBV19
CASSPTTGGNSKNIQYF
TGTGCCAGTAGTCCTACGACAGGGGGCAATTCCAAAAACATTCAGTACTTC
>TRBJ2-1|TRBD1|-|TRBV15
CATSRKTGVTNEQFF
TGTGCCACCAGCAGGAAGACAGGGGTAACCAATGAGCAGTTCTTC
>TRBJ2-3|-|-|TRBV5-4
CASSSPAGAFTDTQYF
TGTGCCAGCAGCAGCCCCGCGGGGGCCTTCACAGATACGCAGTATTTT
>TRBJ2-1|TRBD1|-|TRBV6-1
CASTRGQGAYNEQFF
TGTGCCAGCACCAGGGGACAGGGGGCCTACAATGAGCAGTTCTTC
>TRBJ1-2|TRBD1|-|TRBV29-1
CSVGDRGNGYTF
TGCAGCGTTGGGGACAGGGGGAATGGCTACACCTTC
>TRBJ2-7|TRBD1|-|TRBV28
CASSSAPDRGSEQYF
TGTGCCAGCAGTTCCGCCCCGGACAGGGGGAGTGAGCAGTACTTC
>TRBJ2-2|-|-|TRBV9
CASTPSGVTGELFF
TGTGCCAGCACCCCTTCCGGGGTCACCGGGGAGCTGTTTTTT